This passage covers 27 T cell receptor beta chains from one sample sequenced in a study of blood T cells in healthy people across ages. Next came a second PCR, run for about 6 to 11 cycles, which used a sample-barcoded 5' primer along with a J-beta primer mix. TCRdb itself ran the 5' RACE reads through MiXCR, one entry per CDR3 protein. In the table there are 550,000 to 700,000 distinct CDR3 sequences, 27% of which are singletons. Input material: blood. These receptors originate from a woman aged 70-85 years in good health.

The DNA of the CDR3 is TGTGCCAGCAGTTTACAGTCGGGACAGGGGAAAGAAAAACTGTTTTTT. As protein: CASSLQSGQGKEKLFF. The chain is built from TRBV27 and TRBJ1-4; 10 bases agree with TRBD1. Germline V gene sequence: CDR1 MNHEY, CDR2 SMNVEV (reference sequence). The CDR3 spans 16 residues. V lost 2 bases to trimming and J lost 8 bases; unmatched junction nucleotides: 8.

This clonotype was picked up a small number of times. The chain joins TRBV4-3 to TRBJ1-1, with D maybe TRBD1 (5 bases). Germline V CDR1 and CDR2: LGHNA, YSLEER. Deletions cut 1 base from V and 8 bases from J, with 11 bases between. This CDR3 has 13 amino acids. CDR3 sequence (DNA): TGCGCCAGCAGCCAAGCAGGGAGTAGGGAAGCTTTCTTT. This gives the protein CASSQAGSREAFF.

This clonotype was seen a single time. This chain links TRBV20-1 with TRBJ2-1; 8 positions match TRBD2. Germline V gene sequence: CDR1 DFQATT, CDR2 SNEGSKA (reference sequence). The CDR3 is 14 residues long. V dropped 6 bases and J dropped 3; count of bases not matched to a gene: 7. The CDR3 nucleotides read TGCAGTGCGGCAGCGGCGGGGGGCTACAATGAGCAGTTCTTC. Its protein product is CSAAAAGGYNEQFF.

This clonotype was seen a handful of times. V gene TRBV27 combines with J gene TRBJ2-2, with TRBD1 matching over 11 bases. The ends lost 5 bases at V and 4 bases at J; junction bases unmatched: 3. CDR1 and CDR2 from the germline V gene are MNHEY and SMNVEV (reference sequence). The CDR3 has 15 residues. For the CDR3, the DNA is TGTGCCAGCAGTATGGGGACAGGGGGCACCGGGGAGCTGTTTTTT. It is translated as CASSMGTGGTGELFF.

This clonotype has only one observation. J is TRBJ2-5 and V is TRBV7-2; no firm D call. The DNA end favors TRBJ2-7, so the J call may be wrong. The CDR3 is 15 amino acids. The germline gives CDR1 SGHTA, CDR2 FQGNSA. CDR3 protein: CASSFPPVSLYEQYF. The DNA for the CDR3 is TGTGCCAGCAGCTTTCCCCCCGTCTCTCTCTACGAGCAGTACTTC.

The chain couples TRBV7-2 to TRBJ1-5; D perhaps matches TRBD1 (6 bases). Germline V gene sequence: CDR1 SGHTA, CDR2 FQGNSA. The CDR3 has 16 residues. V lost 6 bases and J lost 3, with 18 bases in between. CDR3: CASSQDSFFPNQPQHF. The CDR3 DNA sequence: TGTGCCAGCAGTCAGGACAGTTTCTTTCCCAATCAGCCCCAGCATTTT.

The chain recombines TRBV29-1 with TRBJ2-4, with D possibly matching TRBD2 (6 bases). Trimming left V 6 bases short and J 3 bases short, with 9 bases between. Per the germline V gene, CDR1 is SQVTM and CDR2 is ANQGSEA. This CDR3 region has 12 residues. The CDR3 loop is CSVSGVKNIQYF. The CDR3 DNA follows: TGCAGCGTATCGGGAGTCAAAAACATTCAGTACTTC. The entire variable domain, with the rest obtained from reference TRBV29-1 and TRBJ2-4, is as follows: SAVISQKPSRDICQRGTSLTIQCQVDSQVTMMFWYRQQPGQSLTLIATANQGSEATYESGFVIDKFPISRPNLTFSTLTVSNMSPEDSSIYLCSVSGVKNIQYFGAGTRLSVL.

This clonotype was observed a few times. This chain joins TRBV6-4 and TRBJ2-3; the match to TRBD1 covers 7 bases. Germline V lookup: CDR1 MRHNA, CDR2 SNTAGT. CDR3 length: 15 amino acids. The trim removed 0 bases at V and 2 bases at J, leaving 2 bases unmatched. The CDR3 loop is CASSDSGQVTDTQYF. The CDR3 DNA sequence: TGTGCCAGCAGTGACTCTGGACAGGTCACAGATACGCAGTATTTT.

The chain combines TRBV20-1 with TRBJ2-3; no clear D gene. CDR3 length: 13 residues. V was clipped by 1 base and J by 6 bases, with 11 bases between them. Germline CDR1 reads DFQATT; CDR2 reads SNEGSKA (reference sequence). CDR3 DNA: TGCAGTGCTAGAGGTGGACCGTCTGATACGCAGTATTTT. Protein: CSARGGPSDTQYF.

This chain links TRBV6-6 with TRBJ2-6; 8 bases are a match to TRBD1. V was clipped by 5 bases and J by 0 bases; unmatched bases: 6. Germline loops: CDR1 MNHNY, CDR2 SVGAGI (reference sequence). The CDR3 loop spans 17 amino acids. The CDR3 region has the DNA TGTGCCAGCAGTCTAACAGGGGGGATCTCTGGGGCCAACGTCCTGACTTTC. Translating it yields CASSLTGGISGANVLTF.

The chain recombines TRBV20-1 with TRBJ2-1, with 8 bases identical to TRBD2. V shed 2 bases and J 5 bases; nucleotides not matched to a gene: 5. Germline lookup yields CDR1 DFQATT and CDR2 SNEGSKA (reference sequence). This CDR3 has 14 amino acids. In DNA, the CDR3 is TGCAGTGCTAGAATCGGGGGGGGAAACAATGAGCAGTTCTTC. Amino acid sequence: CSARIGGGNNEQFF.

A few counts support this clonotype. The rearrangement links TRBV9 to TRBJ2-7; no definite D call. Per germline, CDR1 SGDLS and CDR2 YYNGEE. Trimming left V 4 bases short and J 3 bases short, with 17 bases between. The CDR3 extends over 15 amino acids. CDR3 nucleotide sequence: TGTGCCAGCAGCCCCCACACCGGACCACTCTACGAGCAGTACTTC. It specifies CASSPHTGPLYEQYF.

CDR3 protein: CASSTGRTNSNQPQHF. The CDR3 region has the DNA TGTGCCAGCAGCACCGGACGGACTAATAGCAATCAGCCCCAGCATTTT. V gene TRBV7-9 combines with J gene TRBJ1-5; no reliable D call. CDR3 length: 16 residues. Trimming removed 5 bases at V and 0 bases at J, with 14 bases between. Germline V lookup: CDR1 SEHNR, CDR2 FQNEAQ (reference sequence).

The gene calls are TRBV4-3 and TRBJ1-5; D remains unclear. The CDR3 is made up of 13 amino acids. Germline V gene data show CDR1 as LGHNA and CDR2 as YSLEER. Trimming removed 0 bases at V and 6 bases at J, with 6 bases between. The CDR3 DNA reads as TGCGCCAGCAGCCAAGACTCGGGTCAGCCCCAGCATTTT. It yields the protein CASSQDSGQPQHF.

This clonotype was found a few times. This chain uses TRBV6-4 with TRBJ2-3, with D uncertain. Trimming removed 2 bases at V and 3 bases at J, with 3 bases between. The CDR3 totals 12 residues. Germline CDR1 reads MRHNA; CDR2 reads SNTAGT. This CDR3 reads CASSDRTDTQYF. The DNA for the CDR3 is TGTGCCAGCAGTGACCGAACAGATACGCAGTATTTT.

This clonotype was recorded a few times. The junction does not match germline at one end; this may be a read error. This chain joins TRBV7-2 and TRBJ2-5; TRBD2 matches at 8 bases. CDR3 length equals 14 residues. Germline lookup yields CDR1 SGHTA and CDR2 FQGNSA. In nucleotides, the CDR3 is TGTGTCAGCAGCTTAGGACTAGCCCAAGAGACCCAGTACTTC. Protein product: CVSSLGLAQETQYF.

This clonotype was observed a handful of times. This rearrangement joins TRBV29-1 to TRBJ1-1; D is uncertain. CDR1 and CDR2 from the germline V gene are SQVTM and ANQGSEA. Trimming left V 2 bases short and J 1 base short, with 5 bases between. The CDR3 runs to 12 residues. CDR3 protein: CSVERGNTEAFF. The CDR3 nucleotides are TGCAGCGTTGAACGGGGGAACACTGAAGCTTTCTTT.

This clonotype turned up a few times. The chain has TRBV29-1 and TRBJ2-7; possibly TRBD1 or TRBD2 for D (5 bases each). Germline loops: CDR1 SQVTM, CDR2 ANQGSEA. CDR3 length: 13 residues. Trimming took 4 bases from V and 4 from J, leaving 14 bases between them. The CDR3 region is CSVVATGLYEQYF. CDR3 sequence (DNA): TGCAGCGTTGTGGCGACGGGGCTATACGAGCAGTACTTC.

Notes on this clonotype: One end of the junction fails to match germline, which may point to a read error. The V gene is TRBV6-6, the J gene TRBJ2-1; D unresolved. The length of the CDR3 is 11 residues. Germline V gene data show CDR1 as MNHNY and CDR2 as SVGAGI (reference sequence). CDR3 residues: CASTYYNEQFF. The CDR3 DNA reads as TGTGCCAGCACTTACTACAATGAGCAGTTCTTC.

The CDR3 bases are TGCAGCGTCGCCGGACTAGCCCACGAGCAGTACTTC. It yields the protein CSVAGLAHEQYF. The V gene is TRBV29-1, the J gene TRBJ2-5, with 8 bases that match TRBD2. The J call is uncertain, as TRBJ2-7 better fits the DNA end. This CDR3 region has 12 residues. CDR1 is SQVTM and CDR2 is ANQGSEA in the germline V gene.

The chain joins TRBV30 to TRBJ1-5; D not resolved. This CDR3 comprises 13 residues. V lost 2 bases and J lost 4, with 9 bases in between. Per germline, CDR1 GTSNPN and CDR2 SVGIG (reference sequence). The DNA of the CDR3 is TGTGCCTGGAGTCCCCTGTGGAATCAGCCCCAGCATTTT. This codes for CAWSPLWNQPQHF.

This chain connects TRBV5-1 to TRBJ2-5, with TRBD1 as a possible D gene (7 bases). The V end was cut by 5 bases, the J end by 2 bases, with 16 bases between. There are 15 residues in the CDR3. Germline values: CDR1 SGHRS, CDR2 YFSETQ. The CDR3 protein is CASRAVGGQQETQYF. The CDR3 region has the DNA TGCGCCAGCAGAGCTGTGGGGGGACAGCAAGAGACCCAGTACTTC.

The chain is built from TRBV12-3 or TRBV12-4 and TRBJ2-7, with D uncertain. Trimming removed 9 bases at V and 0 bases at J, with 9 bases between. CDR3 size: 12 residues. For the CDR3, the DNA is TGTGCCAGGATCGAAAGCTCCTACGAGCAGTACGTC. It translates to CARIESSYEQYV.

This rearrangement joins TRBV20-1 to TRBJ1-4; 10 nucleotides agree with TRBD1. The CDR3 contains 13 residues. Germline V gives CDR1 DFQATT, CDR2 SNEGSKA (reference sequence). J was trimmed by 8 bases and V by 6 bases; bases with no gene match: 6. CDR3 amino acids: CSALGGQGEKLFF. The CDR3 nucleotides read TGCAGTGCCCTGGGGGGACAGGGGGAAAAACTGTTTTTT.

This chain links TRBV20-1 with TRBJ1-1; possible D gene TRBD1, 6 bases. Trimming took off 6 bases at V and 5 bases at J, with 13 bases between the two ends. Germline values: CDR1 DFQATT, CDR2 SNEGSKA (reference sequence). There are 12 residues in the CDR3. CDR3 in amino acids: CSASGGGTEAFF. DNA of the CDR3: TGCAGTGCGAGCGGGGGCGGGACTGAAGCTTTCTTT.

This clonotype was observed a few times. The chain joins TRBV7-2 to TRBJ2-4; TRBD2 agrees at 10 bases. V dropped 5 bases and J dropped 1; count of bases not matched to a gene: 5. This CDR3 comprises 16 residues. Germline CDR1 SGHTA, CDR2 FQGNSA. The CDR3 DNA reads TGTGCCAGCAGCACCAGCGGGGGGGTCGCCAAAAACATTCAGTACTTC. Translation gives CASSTSGGVAKNIQYF.

There are a few counts of this clonotype. The chain recombines TRBV21-1 with TRBJ2-5; the table's D call, TRBD1, has no DNA check behind it. The last part of the DNA fits TRBJ2-7 better; the J call may be wrong. TRBV21-1 counts as a pseudogene. CDR3 length: 14 residues. The CDR3 is CASSKVRVPYEQYF. CDR3 in DNA: TGTGCCAGCAGCAAAGTTAGGGTCCCCTACGAGCAGTACTTC.